These T cell receptor beta chains were read from a single sample in a study of identical twins. TCRdb re-called the 5' RACE reads through MiXCR, storing one row per CDR3 protein. The repertoire holds hundreds of thousands of distinct CDR3 sequences, with 7.5% as singletons. These data were likewise used in another study, on yellow fever vaccine responses in identical twins.

Input material: memory (CD45RO+) T cells sorted from blood. Receptors originate from a woman in her late teens or twenties in good health. Both conserved end residues are part of each CDR3. Fields, in order: D gene, J gene, clone size, V gene, CDR3 protein, CDR3 DNA. D genes are given only for firm matches. For some rows the clone size is stated as once, few or many, or as a class when expanded; others skip it.

TRBD2,TRBJ2-2,few,TRBV4-3,CASSQDLATSGRSLFWELFF,TGCGCCAGCAGCCAAGATCTTGCGACTAGCGGGAGGTCTCTTTTCTGGGAGCTGTTTTTT
-,TRBJ2-1,many,TRBV25-1,CATTRGHNEQFF,TGTGCCACCACCCGGGGACACAATGAGCAGTTCTTC
TRBD1,TRBJ2-7,-,TRBV18,CASTRGQGTNEQYF,TGTGCCAGCACCCGTGGACAGGGTACAAACGAGCAGTACTTC
-,TRBJ2-3,many,TRBV7-2,CASRRSEVWDTQYF,TGTGCCAGCAGGCGTAGCGAGGTCTGGGATACGCAGTATTTT
-,TRBJ2-5,-,TRBV12-3/TRBV12-4,CASRPGTTQLTQYF,TGTGCCAGCAGGCCCGGGACAACCCAATTAACCCAGTACTTC
-,TRBJ2-4,few,TRBV6-2/TRBV6-3,CASTKQPLVAKNIQYF,TGTGCCAGCACCAAACAGCCCTTGGTCGCCAAAAACATTCAGTACTTC
-,TRBJ2-4,-,TRBV27,CASSLISNGGNIQYF,TGTGCCAGCAGTTTGATTAGTAACGGGGGAAACATTCAGTACTTC
TRBD2,TRBJ2-5,-,TRBV3-1,CASSQVGGWQTQYF,TGTGCCAGCAGCCAAGTCGGGGGGTGGCAGACCCAGTACTTC
TRBD1,TRBJ2-1,few,TRBV7-7,CASSTGTGGNNEQFF,TGTGCTAGCAGCACCGGGACAGGGGGTAACAATGAGCAGTTCTTC
-,TRBJ2-5,many,TRBV28,CASSRNMRETQYF,TGTGCCAGCAGCCGTAATATGAGGGAGACCCAGTACTTC
-,TRBJ2-7,-,TRBV3-1,CASGISSYEQYF,TGTGCCAGCGGGATCTCCTCCTACGAGCAGTACTTC
-,TRBJ1-2,-,TRBV12-3/TRBV12-4,CASSLMGGTGYTF,TGTGCCAGCAGTTTAATGGGCGGGACCGGCTACACCTTC
-,TRBJ1-5,-,TRBV20-1,CSADQGLVNQPQHF,TGCAGTGCAGACCAGGGGCTGGTCAATCAGCCCCAGCATTTT
-,TRBJ2-7,many,TRBV27,CASLSNSYEQYF,TGTGCCAGCCTCTCGAACAGCTACGAGCAGTACTTC
-,TRBJ2-1,-,TRBV29-1,CSVERLNSYNEQFF,TGCAGCGTTGAAAGACTGAACTCCTACAATGAGCAGTTCTTC